Below, 22 T cell receptor beta chains from the same sample are listed, as sequenced in a study of a mutant IDH1 vaccine in newly diagnosed glioma (dated by TCRdb to the early 2020s). The time point label for this specimen denotes: baseline, week 1 (first vaccination visit). The treatment or condition tag for this specimen amounts to: pre-vaccination baseline after standard-of-care therapy. Library preparation used the immunoSEQ multiplex PCR assay. TCRdb retrieved this table from immuneACCESS and kept in-frame rearrangements only. Not all clones are present; in checked studies, unresolved V genes account for under half, and no reason is known for the remainder. The sample yields around 82,000 clones; almost 85% were counted once. Together, the top ten hold about 5.1% of the sample. Sequencing used PBMCs, obtained from a glioma patient treated with radiotherapy, temozolomide or both. These receptors all come from a man aged 35-49 years with glioma. Some clones in this sample may be carry-over from other donors' samples.

The chain recombines TRBV2 with TRBJ1-5; D remains unclear. The length of the CDR3 is 12 residues. V dropped 3 bases and J dropped 11 bases, with 11 bases sitting between them. Germline-derived CDR1 and CDR2 are SNHLY and FYNNEI. CDR3 region: CASSEGGRAQHF. CDR3 sequence (DNA): TGTGCCAGCAGTGAGGGAGGTAGGGCCCAGCATTTT.

The chain has TRBV27 and TRBJ1-2; D is unresolved. V shed 6 bases and J shed 8 bases, with 16 bases lying between them. The CDR3 covers 13 residues. The V gene's germline CDR1 is MNHEY and CDR2 SMNVEV (reference sequence). The DNA for the CDR3 is TGTGCCAGCAGCCTCAATGGGGTGGGAGGCTACACCTTC. This codes for CASSLNGVGGYTF.

This clone was seen more than once but under ten times. In DNA form, the CDR3 reads TGTGCCAGTAGTATGGCTAGCGGGGGGGTCGGCGGGGAGCTGTTTTTT. Translating gives CASSMASGGVGGELFF. This chain uses TRBV19 with TRBJ2-2; TRBD2 matches at 12 bases. This CDR3 contains 16 residues. CDR1 and CDR2 (germline): LNHDA, SQIVND (reference sequence). V shed 3 bases, J shed 7 bases, and the junction held 6 bases outside the gene matches.

The chain uses TRBV7-2 and TRBJ1-4; tentatively, D is TRBD1 (6 bases). Germline CDR1 is SGHTA and CDR2 is FQGNSA. V was clipped by 5 bases and J by 5 bases, with 12 bases between them. This CDR3 is 14 amino acids long. CDR3 in amino acids: CASSDGTPNEKLFF. In nucleotides, the CDR3 is TGTGCCAGCAGCGATGGGACACCCAATGAAAAACTGTTTTTT. Combining the CDR3 with reference TRBV7-2 and TRBJ1-4 gives the whole variable domain GAGVSQSPSNKVTEKGKDVELRCDPISGHTALYWYRQSLGQGLEFLIYFQGNSAPDKSGLPSDRFSAERTGGSVSTLTIQRTQQEDSAVYLCASSDGTPNEKLFFGSGTQLSVL.

The genes are TRBV7-9 and TRBJ1-6; D not resolved. The CDR3 covers 12 residues. The V end lost 5 bases, the J end lost 5 bases, and 4 bases lay between the germline ends. Germline V gene data show CDR1 as SEHNR and CDR2 as FQNEAQ (reference sequence). CDR3 nucleotides: TGTGCCAGCAGCAGAGATAATTCACCCCTCCACTTT. Encoded protein: CASSRDNSPLHF.

The chain is built from TRBV2 and TRBJ2-1, with D possibly being TRBD1 or TRBD2 (6 bases each). Germline V gene data show CDR1 as SNHLY and CDR2 as FYNNEI. The CDR3 totals 15 residues. V lost 10 bases, J lost 4 bases, and 20 bases lay in between. CDR3 sequence reads: CATRRGGGLYNEQFF. CDR3 bases: TGTGCCACAAGGCGAGGGGGAGGACTATACAATGAGCAGTTCTTC.

V and J are TRBV7-2 and TRBJ1-2; D may be TRBD1 (6 bases). The CDR3 runs to 13 residues. Germline lookup yields CDR1 SGHTA and CDR2 FQGNSA. V lost 5 bases to trimming and J lost 4 bases, with 11 bases between them. CDR3 protein: CASSSRGFYGYTF. The CDR3, as DNA: TGTGCCAGCAGCAGTAGGGGGTTCTATGGCTACACCTTC.

V usage is TRBV5-1 and J usage is TRBJ1-1, with 12 bases aligning to TRBD1. The CDR3 loop spans 19 amino acids. The ends lost 0 bases at V and 10 bases at J; junction bases unmatched: 19. Germline V lookup: CDR1 SGHRS, CDR2 YFSETQ. Written as DNA, the CDR3 is TGCGCCAGCAGCTTGGAGTTCGGGACAGGGGGCGTTCAGGGTCGTACAGCTTTCTTT. As protein: CASSLEFGTGGVQGRTAFF.

This chain joins TRBV6-5 and TRBJ1-2, with D tentatively TRBD1 (5 bases). Germline assignment: CDR1 MNHEY and CDR2 SVGAGI. The length of the CDR3 is 15 residues. V lost 5 bases, J lost 4 bases, and 17 bases lay in between. In DNA form, the CDR3 reads TGTGCCAGCAGTCCTCTGGGCAGGGAGAGCTATGGCTACACCTTC. This sequence encodes CASSPLGRESYGYTF.

The chain joins TRBV9 to TRBJ2-1; TRBD1 agrees at 8 bases. This CDR3 is 15 amino acids long. Looked up from germline, CDR1 is SGDLS and CDR2 is YYNGEE. Germline trimming cut 4 bases from V and 7 bases from J; bases unmatched to any gene: 10. The chain's CDR3 is CASSPDRVAVNEQFF. The DNA for the CDR3 is TGTGCCAGCAGCCCGGACAGGGTGGCAGTGAATGAGCAGTTCTTC. The entire variable domain, with the rest obtained from reference TRBV9 and TRBJ2-1, is as follows: DSGVTQTPKHLITATGQRVTLRCSPRSGDLSVYWYQQSLDQGLQFLIQYYNGEERAKGNILERFSAQQFPDLHSELNLSSLELGDSALYFCASSPDRVAVNEQFFGPGTRLTVL.

The genes are TRBV18 and TRBJ2-7; 7 nucleotides line up with TRBD2. CDR1 is KGHSH and CDR2 is LQKENI in the germline V gene. The CDR3 extends over 17 amino acids. Trimming took 3 bases from V and 3 from J; bases not matched to a gene: 14. CDR3: CASSPGIPAGSYYEQYF. DNA for the CDR3: TGTGCCAGCTCACCGGGGATTCCAGCGGGGTCCTACTACGAGCAGTACTTC.

This rearrangement joins TRBV15 to TRBJ1-6; D unresolved. The CDR3 has 16 residues. V shed 0 bases and J shed 9 bases, with 15 bases lying between them. Germline assignment: CDR1 LNHNV and CDR2 YYDKDF (reference sequence). The CDR3 is CATSREGGSAGSPLHF. In DNA form, the CDR3 reads TGTGCCACCAGCAGAGAGGGTGGCAGTGCTGGTTCACCCCTCCACTTT.

This clone showed up just a few times. The chain links TRBV5-8 to TRBJ1-1, with D perhaps matching TRBD1 (5 bases). CDR1 and CDR2 (germline): SGHTS, YDEGEE. The CDR3 is made up of 14 amino acids. Trimming left V 3 bases short and J 4 bases short, with 13 bases between. The CDR3 DNA sequence: TGTGCCAGCAGCTCGAATTGGGGGGTCACTGAAGCTTTCTTT. Encoded protein: CASSSNWGVTEAFF.

V is TRBV7-9 and J is TRBJ2-5, with D maybe TRBD2 (6 bases). Germline CDR1 reads SEHNR; CDR2 reads FQNEAQ (reference sequence). Trimming left V 4 bases short and J 2 bases short, with 8 bases between. CDR3 length: 13 amino acids. The CDR3 loop is CASSWDWQETQYF. CDR3 bases: TGTGCCAGCAGCTGGGACTGGCAAGAGACCCAGTACTTC.

V usage is TRBV5-1 and J usage is TRBJ2-7; D is possibly TRBD2 (5 bases). V lost 4 bases and J lost 4, with 6 bases in between. The CDR3 extends over 11 amino acids. CDR1 is SGHRS, CDR2 YFSETQ, per germline. The CDR3 sequence is CASSRGYEQYF. The CDR3, as DNA: TGCGCCAGCAGCCGCGGGTACGAGCAGTACTTC. Using reference TRBV5-1 and TRBJ2-7 for the parts outside the CDR3, the full variable domain is KAGVTQTPRYLIKTRGQQVTLSCSPISGHRSVSWYQQTPGQGLQFLFEYFSETQRNKGNFPGRFSGRQFSNSRSEMNVSTLELGDSALYLCASSRGYEQYFGPGTRLTVT.

The chain combines TRBV4-1 with TRBJ2-7; D unclear. Deletions cut 0 bases from V and 3 bases from J, with 6 bases between. The CDR3 contains 13 residues. CDR1 is MGHRA, CDR2 YSYEKL, per germline. The CDR3: CASSQDPDYEQYF. The CDR3 region has the DNA TGCGCCAGCAGCCAAGATCCGGACTACGAGCAGTACTTC.

The V and J genes are TRBV2 and TRBJ1-6; no definite D call. Germline values: CDR1 SNHLY, CDR2 FYNNEI. The length of the CDR3 is 13 residues. Trimming removed 8 bases at V and 0 bases at J, with 5 bases between. The CDR3 loop reads CASGSSYNSPLHF. The CDR3 DNA reads as TGTGCCAGCGGGAGCTCCTATAATTCACCCCTCCACTTT.

This clone showed up just once. The chain is built from TRBV15 and TRBJ1-2, with D possibly matching TRBD1 (6 bases). The CDR3 loop spans 15 amino acids. V lost 5 bases and J 2 bases, leaving 15 bases between the germline ends. Germline lookup yields CDR1 LNHNV and CDR2 YYDKDF (reference sequence). CDR3 residues: CATSDRDTENYGYTF. CDR3 DNA sequence: TGTGCCACCAGCGACCGGGACACGGAGAACTATGGCTACACCTTC.

The V gene is TRBV6-5, the J gene TRBJ1-1; 7 positions agree with TRBD1. V was pared by 2 bases and J by 0 bases, with 6 bases of the junction left unmatched. The CDR3 totals 16 residues. Germline CDR1 reads MNHEY; CDR2 reads SVGAGI. The CDR3 loop is CASSYAQGVMNTEAFF. The DNA for the CDR3 is TGTGCCAGCAGTTACGCCCAGGGGGTTATGAACACTGAAGCTTTCTTT.

This clone was recorded a few times. CDR3 loop: CASSGTVSNQPQHF. The CDR3 DNA reads as TGCGCCAGCTCCGGGACAGTTAGCAATCAGCCCCAGCATTTT. The genes are TRBV4-1 and TRBJ1-5, with 7 positions matching TRBD1. The ends lost 8 bases at V and 0 bases at J; junction bases unmatched: 4. The CDR3 has 14 amino acids. The germline CDR1 and CDR2 sequences are MGHRA and YSYEKL.

V and J are TRBV7-7 and TRBJ2-5; D is perhaps TRBD2 (7 bases). Germline V gene lookup returns CDR1 SSHAT and CDR2 FNYEAQ (reference sequence). V was clipped by 0 bases and J by 5 bases, with 10 bases between them. CDR3 length equals 14 residues. CDR3 loop: CASSLAGGLETQYF. DNA for the CDR3: TGTGCCAGCAGCTTAGCGGGGGGGCTCGAGACCCAGTACTTC. Full variable domain (remainder filled in from reference TRBV7-7 and TRBJ2-5): GAGVSQSPRYKVTKRGQDVTLRCDPISSHATLYWYQQALGQGPEFLTYFNYEAQPDKSGLPSDRFSAERPEGSISTLTIQRTEQRDSAMYRCASSLAGGLETQYFGPGTRLLVL.

This clone was observed once. V gene TRBV10-1 combines with J gene TRBJ2-5; perhaps TRBD2 as D (7 bases). Between the trimmed V and J ends, which lost 4 bases and 5 bases, there was a span of 23 bases. The CDR3 is 17 residues long. Germline values: CDR1 WNHNN, CDR2 SYGVQD (reference sequence). CDR3 nucleotides: TGCGCCAGCAGTGTATCATACTGGGGGGGCCCCCGGGAGACCCAGTACTTC. It is translated as CASSVSYWGGPRETQYF.